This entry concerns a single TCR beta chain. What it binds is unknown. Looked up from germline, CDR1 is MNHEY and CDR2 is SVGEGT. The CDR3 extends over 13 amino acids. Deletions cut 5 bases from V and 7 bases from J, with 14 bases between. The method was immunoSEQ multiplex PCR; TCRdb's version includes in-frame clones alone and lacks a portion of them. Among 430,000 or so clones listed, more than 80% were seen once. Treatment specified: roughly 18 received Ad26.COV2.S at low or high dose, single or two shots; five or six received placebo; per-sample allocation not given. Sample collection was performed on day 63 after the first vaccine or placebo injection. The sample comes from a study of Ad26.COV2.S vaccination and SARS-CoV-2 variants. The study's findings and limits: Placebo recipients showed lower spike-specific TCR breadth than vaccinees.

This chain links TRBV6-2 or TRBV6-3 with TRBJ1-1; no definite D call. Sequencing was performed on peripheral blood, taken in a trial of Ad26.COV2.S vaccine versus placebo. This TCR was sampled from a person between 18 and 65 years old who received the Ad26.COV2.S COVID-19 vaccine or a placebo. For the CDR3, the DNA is TGTGCCAGCAGTGGGATAGTAGGCAGTGAAGCTTTCTTT. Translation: CASSGIVGSEAFF.